The sequence of this TCR beta chain was determined in a study of T cell changes during pregnancy in multiple sclerosis. Germline V gene sequence: CDR1 MDHEN, CDR2 SYDVKM. Germline trimming cut 7 bases from V and 7 bases from J; bases unmatched to any gene: 4. This CDR3 spans 13 amino acids. Method: immunoSEQ multiplex PCR; TCRdb's copy keeps in-frame clones and lacks some. This table holds under 80,000 clones, 80% to 95% found once. The chain recombines TRBV28 with TRBJ1-4; 9 bases fit TRBD1. The clonotype comes from a female donor in good health, enrolled as a control in a pregnancy study. Specimen: peripheral blood, collected after pregnancy. The CDR3 region is CASTGTGFEKLFF. The CDR3 coding sequence is TGTGCCAGCACAGGGACAGGGTTTGAAAAACTGTTTTTT.